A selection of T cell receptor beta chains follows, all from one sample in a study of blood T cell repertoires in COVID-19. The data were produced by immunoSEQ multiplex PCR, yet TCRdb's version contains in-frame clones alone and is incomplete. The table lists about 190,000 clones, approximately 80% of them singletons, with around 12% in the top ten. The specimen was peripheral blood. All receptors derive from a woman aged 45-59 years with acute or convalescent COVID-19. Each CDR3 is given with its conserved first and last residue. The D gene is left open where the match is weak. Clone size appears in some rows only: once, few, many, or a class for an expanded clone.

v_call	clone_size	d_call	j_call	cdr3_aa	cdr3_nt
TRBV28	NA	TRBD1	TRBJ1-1	CASSLTGKITEAFF	TGTGCCAGCAGCTTGACAGGGAAGATCACTGAAGCTTTCTTT
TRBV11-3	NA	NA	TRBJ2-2	CASSLGTVNTGELFF	TGTGCCAGCAGCTTAGGGACAGTCAACACCGGGGAGCTGTTTTTT
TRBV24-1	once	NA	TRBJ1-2	CATSPTGPQRGYTF	TGTGCCACCAGTCCCACAGGCCCTCAGAGGGGCTACACCTTC
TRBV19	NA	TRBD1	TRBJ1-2	CASSKLQGAVNNYGYTF	TGTGCCAGTAGTAAGTTACAGGGGGCTGTAAATAACTATGGCTACACCTTC
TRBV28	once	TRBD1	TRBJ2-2	CASTQKDRWNTGELFF	TGTGCCAGCACCCAGAAGGACAGGTGGAACACCGGGGAGCTGTTTTTT
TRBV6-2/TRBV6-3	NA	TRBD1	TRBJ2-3	CASSYWGQTSTDTQYF	TGTGCCAGCAGTTACTGGGGACAGACAAGCACAGATACGCAGTATTTT
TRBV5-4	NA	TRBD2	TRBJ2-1	CASSSQREGRHNEQFF	TGTGCCAGCAGCTCACAGCGGGAGGGCCGGCACAATGAGCAGTTCTTC
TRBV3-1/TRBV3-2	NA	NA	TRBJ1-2	CASSQQGNYGYTF	TGTGCCAGCAGCCAACAGGGAAACTATGGCTACACCTTC
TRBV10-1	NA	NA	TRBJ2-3	CASSPGFLEADTQYF	TGCGCCAGCAGTCCGGGGTTCCTCGAGGCAGATACGCAGTATTTT
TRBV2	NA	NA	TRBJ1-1	CASSDAAGAKEAFF	TGTGCCAGCAGTGATGCGGCAGGGGCAAAGGAAGCTTTCTTT
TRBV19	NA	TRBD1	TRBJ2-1	CASSPRDSWRNEQFF	TGTGCCAGTAGTCCCCGGGACAGCTGGAGGAATGAGCAGTTCTTC
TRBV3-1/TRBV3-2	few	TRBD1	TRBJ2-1	CASSPVQGQGVYNEQFF	TGTGCCAGCAGCCCCGTACAGGGACAGGGCGTCTACAATGAGCAGTTCTTC
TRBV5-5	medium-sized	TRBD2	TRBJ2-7	CASSYSGLANEQYF	TGTGCCAGCAGCTACTCGGGACTAGCTAACGAGCAGTACTTC
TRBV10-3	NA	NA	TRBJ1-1	CAISAQTMNTEAFF	TGTGCCATCAGCGCACAGACGATGAACACTGAAGCTTTCTTT
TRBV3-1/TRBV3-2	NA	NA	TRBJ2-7	CASSHKAHLSRGEQYF	TGTGCCAGCAGCCATAAAGCCCACCTCTCTCGCGGCGAGCAGTACTTC
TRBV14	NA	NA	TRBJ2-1	CASSQVRYNEQFF	TGTGCCAGCAGCCAAGTGAGATACAATGAGCAGTTCTTC
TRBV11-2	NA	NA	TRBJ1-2	CASSLMSTNYGYTF	TGTGCCAGCAGCTTAATGTCTACTAACTATGGCTACACCTTC
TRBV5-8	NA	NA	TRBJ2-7	CASSLGGPRGSYEQYF	TGTGCCAGCAGCTTGGGCGGTCCCCGCGGCTCCTACGAGCAGTACTTC
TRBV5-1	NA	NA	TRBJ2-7	CASSLEANEQYF	TGCGCCAGCAGCTTGGAAGCAAACGAGCAGTACTTC
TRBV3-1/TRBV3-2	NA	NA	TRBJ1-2	CASSQRGGDHYGYTF	TGTGCCAGCAGCCAAAGGGGCGGCGACCATTATGGCTACACCTTC
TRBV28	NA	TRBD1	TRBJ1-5	CASSPSGQGRGQPQHF	TGTGCCAGCAGTCCCTCTGGACAGGGGAGAGGTCAGCCCCAGCATTTT
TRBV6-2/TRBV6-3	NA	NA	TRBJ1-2	CASSRQDNYGYTF	TGTGCCAGCAGTCGACAGGACAACTATGGCTACACCTTC
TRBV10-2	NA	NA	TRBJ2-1	CASRPGEKNEQFF	TGCGCCAGCAGGCCCGGGGAGAAGAATGAGCAGTTCTTC
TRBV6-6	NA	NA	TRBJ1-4	CASSYFLTEYEKLFF	TGTGCCAGCAGTTACTTCCTGACAGAATATGAAAAACTGTTTTTT
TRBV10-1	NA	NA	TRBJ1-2	CASSGGGMDGYTF	TGCGCCAGCAGTGGGGGGGGAATGGACGGCTACACCTTC
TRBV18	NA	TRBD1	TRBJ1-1	CASSPQTGSTEAFF	TGTGCCAGCTCACCTCAGACAGGGAGCACTGAAGCTTTCTTT
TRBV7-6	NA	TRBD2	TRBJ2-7	CASSLESGGGNDEQYF	TGTGCCAGCAGCTTAGAGTCGGGAGGGGGAAACGACGAGCAGTACTTC
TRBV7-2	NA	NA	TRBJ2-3	CASSLEFRLAQADTQYF	TGTGCCAGCAGCTTAGAGTTTAGGCTAGCTCAGGCAGATACGCAGTATTTT
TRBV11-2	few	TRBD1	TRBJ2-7	CASSYITGAPYEQYF	TGTGCCAGCAGCTACATAACAGGGGCTCCCTACGAGCAGTACTTC
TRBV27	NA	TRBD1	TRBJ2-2	CATRGTGWAGELFF	TGTGCCACACGGGGGACAGGGTGGGCCGGGGAGCTGTTTTTT
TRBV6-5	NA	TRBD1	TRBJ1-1	CASTATGGRRTEAFF	TGTGCCAGCACCGCGACAGGGGGTCGGAGGACTGAAGCTTTCTTT
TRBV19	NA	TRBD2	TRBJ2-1	CASSTRPLAGALNQVTYNEQFF	TGTGCCAGTAGTACCCGCCCCTTGGCGGGAGCCCTTAATCAAGTCACCTACAATGAGCAGTTCTTC
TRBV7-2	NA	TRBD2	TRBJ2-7	CASSVRTSGGTPYEQYF	TGTGCCAGCAGCGTTCGGACTAGCGGGGGGACGCCCTACGAGCAGTACTTC
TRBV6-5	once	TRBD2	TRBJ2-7	CASSLAGVNYEQYF	TGTGCCAGCAGTTTAGCGGGAGTCAACTACGAGCAGTACTTC
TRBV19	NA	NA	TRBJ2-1	CASSRNAPAGGRNEQFF	TGTGCCAGTAGTCGGAATGCCCCGGCAGGGGGGAGAAATGAGCAGTTCTTC
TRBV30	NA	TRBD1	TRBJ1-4	CAWTTGSRGYLNEKLFF	TGTGCCTGGACAACGGGGAGCAGGGGGTATCTCAATGAAAAACTGTTTTTT
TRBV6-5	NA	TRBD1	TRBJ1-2	CASSYSPGGNGYTF	TGTGCCAGCAGTTACTCACCAGGGGGCAATGGCTACACCTTC
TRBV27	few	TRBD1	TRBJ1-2	CASSGFTGARDGYTF	TGTGCCAGCAGCGGATTTACAGGGGCCCGGGATGGCTACACCTTC
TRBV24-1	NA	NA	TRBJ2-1	CATRSSGGQFF	TGTGCCACCCGATCCTCCGGGGGGCAGTTCTTC
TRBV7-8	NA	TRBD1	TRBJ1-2	CASSLESETGYGYTF	TGTGCCAGCAGCTTAGAGTCCGAGACAGGGTATGGCTACACCTTC
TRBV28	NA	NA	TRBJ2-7	CASSLPQGGPRPYEQYF	TGTGCCAGCAGTTTACCCCAAGGGGGTCCACGTCCCTACGAGCAGTACTTC
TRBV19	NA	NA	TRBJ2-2	CASSLGRLETGELFF	TGTGCCAGTAGTCTGGGAAGACTAGAGACCGGGGAGCTGTTTTTT
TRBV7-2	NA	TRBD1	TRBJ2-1	CAIENRGRLGNEQFF	TGTGCCATCGAGAACAGGGGGCGCCTTGGGAATGAGCAGTTCTTC
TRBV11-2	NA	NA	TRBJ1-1	CASSSDRNTEAFF	TGTGCCAGCAGCTCCGACAGGAACACTGAAGCTTTCTTT
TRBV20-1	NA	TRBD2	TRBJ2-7	CTAGVHEQYF	TGCACCGCGGGGGTCCACGAGCAGTACTTC
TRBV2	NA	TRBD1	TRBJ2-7	CASSDLRTGLSYEQYF	TGTGCCAGCAGTGACCTTAGGACAGGGCTATCCTACGAGCAGTACTTC
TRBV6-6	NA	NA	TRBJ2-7	CASSPSPREQYF	TGTGCCAGCAGCCCCTCGCCGCGCGAGCAGTACTTC
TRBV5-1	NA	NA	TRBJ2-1	CASSLAPHNEQFF	TGCGCCAGCAGCTTGGCTCCCCACAATGAGCAGTTCTTC
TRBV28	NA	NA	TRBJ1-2	CASSLGQNYGYTF	TGTGCCAGCAGTTTAGGACAGAACTATGGCTACACCTTC
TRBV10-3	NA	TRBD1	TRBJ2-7	CAISEYGGQNYEQYF	TGTGCCATCAGTGAGTATGGGGGACAGAACTACGAGCAGTACTTC